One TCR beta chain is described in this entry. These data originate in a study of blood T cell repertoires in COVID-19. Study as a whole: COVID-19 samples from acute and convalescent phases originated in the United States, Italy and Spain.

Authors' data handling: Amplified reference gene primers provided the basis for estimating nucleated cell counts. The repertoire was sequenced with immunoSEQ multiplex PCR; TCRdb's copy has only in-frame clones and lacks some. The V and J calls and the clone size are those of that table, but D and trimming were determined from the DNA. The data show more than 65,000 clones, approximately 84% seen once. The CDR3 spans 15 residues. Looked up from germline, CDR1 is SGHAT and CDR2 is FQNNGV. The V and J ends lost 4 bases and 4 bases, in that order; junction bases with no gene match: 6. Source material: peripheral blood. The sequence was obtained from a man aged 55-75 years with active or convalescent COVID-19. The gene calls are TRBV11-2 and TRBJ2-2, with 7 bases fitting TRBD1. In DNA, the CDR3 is TGTGCCAGCAGCTCCCGACAGGGTAGCACCGGGGAGCTGTTTTTT. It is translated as CASSSRQGSTGELFF.